Following are 29 T cell receptor beta chains from one sample sequenced in a study of cytomegalovirus exposure and HLA in healthy donors. Assay: immunoSEQ multiplex PCR; the TCRdb copy retains only in-frame clones and omits some. The sample lists 200,000 or so clones; around nine tenths were seen once. Sequenced sample: PBMCs. These receptor sequences come from a woman aged 18-29 years in good health and CMV-seronegative.

This rearrangement joins TRBV28 to TRBJ1-5; D is uncertain. V gave up 6 bases and J gave up 1 base, with 16 bases separating them. The CDR3 is 16 residues long. Germline CDR1 MDHEN, CDR2 SYDVKM. CDR3 bases: TGTGCCAGCAGCCATCACTCCCGATTAAGCAATCAGCCCCAGCATTTT. As protein: CASSHHSRLSNQPQHF.

The chain joins TRBV6-4 to TRBJ1-1, with a possible D match to TRBD1 (5 bases). The CDR3 totals 13 residues. The germline V gene has CDR1 MRHNA and CDR2 SNTAGT. Trimming took 5 bases from V and 1 from J, leaving 8 bases between them. In DNA, the CDR3 is TGTGCCAGCAGTCCGGGGGGGAACACTGAAGCTTTCTTT. Amino acid sequence: CASSPGGNTEAFF.

This rearrangement joins TRBV10-1 to TRBJ1-4; D remains ambiguous. The germline V and J ends were trimmed by 10 bases and 7 bases, with 16 bases remaining between them. Germline values: CDR1 WNHNN, CDR2 SYGVQD (reference sequence). This CDR3 is 13 amino acids long. The CDR3, as DNA: TGCGCCACCGGACTCAAAGGAGGTGAAAAACTGTTTTTT. Amino acid sequence: CATGLKGGEKLFF.

This chain uses TRBV29-1 with TRBJ2-7; the D gene is possibly TRBD1 (5 bases). Germline CDR1 reads SQVTM; CDR2 reads ANQGSEA. The CDR3 has 12 residues. V was trimmed by 4 bases and J by 0 bases, leaving 7 bases between them. This chain's CDR3 is CSVAGISYEQYF. The CDR3 nucleotides read TGCAGCGTTGCAGGGATCTCCTACGAGCAGTACTTC.

This clone appeared once. Here the CDR3 DNA reads TGTGCCAGCAGCTTAATTGACAGGGGCTATGGCTACACCTTC. It specifies CASSLIDRGYGYTF. The chain links TRBV7-9 to TRBJ1-2; 8 bases line up with TRBD1. Losses at the gene ends were 2 bases for V and 4 bases for J; bases not matched to a gene: 3. CDR3 length: 14 residues. The germline V gene has CDR1 SEHNR and CDR2 FQNEAQ (reference sequence).

The chain links TRBV18 to TRBJ1-1; 7 bases fit TRBD1. CDR3 length: 14 amino acids. The germline gives CDR1 KGHSH, CDR2 LQKENI. Trimming removed 2 bases from V and 4 bases from J; junction bases left unmatched: 4. This chain's CDR3 is CASSPLQGTTEAFF. The DNA of the CDR3 is TGTGCCAGCTCACCATTACAGGGGACCACTGAAGCTTTCTTT.

The chain employs TRBV30 and TRBJ2-2; D is perhaps TRBD1 (5 bases). The CDR3 runs to 15 residues. Per germline, CDR1 GTSNPN and CDR2 SVGIG (reference sequence). The V gene lost 1 base and the J gene lost 0 bases, with 9 bases spanning the gap. The CDR3 here is CAWSEGAPNTGELFF. Written as DNA, the CDR3 is TGTGCCTGGAGTGAAGGGGCCCCGAACACCGGGGAGCTGTTTTTT.

This chain links TRBV7-2 with TRBJ1-2; D is unresolved. Germline-derived CDR1 and CDR2 are SGHTA and FQGNSA. Trimming stripped 4 bases from V and 6 bases from J, with 21 bases between. This CDR3 has 16 amino acids. The CDR3 DNA follows: TGTGCCAGCAGCTCAATCGGAGGGTCTTCCGGCGATGGCTACACCTTC. Amino acids: CASSSIGGSSGDGYTF.

The chain joins TRBV19 to TRBJ1-1; D is possibly TRBD1 (6 bases). Germline V gene lookup returns CDR1 LNHDA and CDR2 SQIVND (reference sequence). The CDR3 totals 12 residues. V shed 8 bases and J shed 3 bases, with 10 bases lying between them. The CDR3 spells CASGGGDTEAFF. CDR3 coding DNA: TGTGCCAGTGGGGGCGGCGACACTGAAGCTTTCTTT.

The V gene is TRBV15, the J gene TRBJ2-5; TRBD2 matches 7 bases. CDR1 is LNHNV, CDR2 YYDKDF, per germline (reference sequence). The V gene end was trimmed by 0 bases and the J gene end by 4 bases; junction bases not matched to a gene: 8. The CDR3 covers 16 residues. Here the CDR3 DNA reads TGTGCCACCAGCAGAGATCTTGGTGGGGAGGGAGAGACCCAGTACTTC. Protein: CATSRDLGGEGETQYF.

This chain joins TRBV19 and TRBJ1-5; 7 positions agree with TRBD1. CDR3 length: 14 amino acids. Germline CDR1 and CDR2: LNHDA and SQIVND (reference sequence). J was trimmed by 4 bases and V by 5 bases; bases with no gene match: 5. This CDR3 is CASSATGLNQPQHF. CDR3 bases: TGTGCCAGTAGTGCGACAGGGCTTAATCAGCCCCAGCATTTT. Drawing the rest from reference TRBV19 and TRBJ1-5, the complete variable domain is DGGITQSPKYLFRKEGQNVTLSCEQNLNHDAMYWYRQDPGQGLRLIYYSQIVNDFQKGDIAEGYSVSREKKESFPLTVTSAQKNPTAFYLCASSATGLNQPQHFGDGTRLSIL.

The V gene is TRBV28, the J gene TRBJ2-7; 9 nucleotides match TRBD1. Trimming cost V 4 bases and J 1 base; bases outside gene matches: 5. The germline V gene encodes CDR1 MDHEN and CDR2 SYDVKM. The CDR3 runs 15 residues. The chain's CDR3 is CASSSRDRGSYEQYF. The CDR3 region has the DNA TGTGCCAGCAGTTCCCGTGACAGGGGGTCCTACGAGCAGTACTTC.

CDR3 loop: CASRQTVDQPQHF. CDR3 coding DNA: TGTGCCAGCAGGCAGACAGTTGATCAGCCCCAGCATTTT. This chain connects TRBV7-9 to TRBJ1-5, with a tentative D call TRBD1 (5 bases). Germline CDR1 reads SEHNR; CDR2 reads FQNEAQ (reference sequence). The CDR3 is 13 amino acids. V gave up 6 bases and J gave up 5 bases, with 11 bases separating them.

The CDR3 DNA sequence: TGTGCCAGCAGTTTCTCTGGCGGACAGGGGGCGATGAACACTGAAGCTTTCTTT. Encoded protein: CASSFSGGQGAMNTEAFF. The J gene is TRBJ1-1, the V gene TRBV28; 11 bases are shared with TRBD1. Trimming cost V 3 bases and J 0 bases; bases outside gene matches: 9. From germline, CDR1 is MDHEN and CDR2 SYDVKM. CDR3 length: 18 residues.

The V call is TRBV19, the J call TRBJ2-7; unclear D gene. Germline CDR1 reads LNHDA; CDR2 reads SQIVND (reference sequence). V gave up 8 bases and J gave up 2 bases, with 16 bases separating them. The length of the CDR3 is 14 residues. The CDR3 protein is CASSLLHPPYEQYF. For the CDR3, the DNA is TGTGCCAGTTCTTTGTTACACCCTCCCTACGAGCAGTACTTC.

The V gene is TRBV5-1, the J gene TRBJ2-1; 8 bases line up with TRBD2. CDR1 is SGHRS and CDR2 is YFSETQ in the germline V gene. This CDR3 is built from 15 residues. V lost 3 bases to trimming and J lost 4 bases; unmatched junction nucleotides: 6. CDR3 region: CASSSYSGDYNEQFF. Written as DNA, the CDR3 is TGCGCCAGCAGCTCTTATAGCGGGGATTACAATGAGCAGTTCTTC.

The chain employs TRBV11-3 and TRBJ2-1; 8 positions agree with TRBD2. Germline V gives CDR1 SGHNT, CDR2 YENEEA. J was trimmed by 9 bases and V by 5 bases; bases with no gene match: 15. This CDR3 is 16 amino acids long. CDR3 amino acids: CASSPGGTPRSSEQFF. Here the CDR3 DNA reads TGTGCCAGCAGCCCGGGGGGGACCCCTCGAAGTAGTGAGCAGTTCTTC.

The chain uses TRBV5-1 and TRBJ1-4; D might be TRBD1 (6 bases). CDR1 and CDR2 (germline): SGHRS, YFSETQ. The CDR3 runs 16 residues. V was shortened by 3 bases and J by 0 bases, with 12 bases between the two germline ends. The CDR3 DNA follows: TGCGCCAGCAGCTCGACCCCAGGGGCAACTAATGAAAAACTGTTTTTT. This codes for CASSSTPGATNEKLFF.

The V and J genes are TRBV5-6 and TRBJ2-7; tentatively, D is TRBD1 (5 bases). V was trimmed by 1 base and J by 4 bases, leaving 15 bases between them. Germline-derived CDR1 and CDR2 are SGHDT and YYEEEE. The CDR3 extends over 15 amino acids. The CDR3 sequence is CASSLSTERYYEQYF. CDR3 nucleotides: TGTGCCAGCAGCTTGTCGACAGAACGTTATTACGAGCAGTACTTC.

The chain has TRBV19 and TRBJ2-1; perhaps TRBD2 as D (6 bases). V lost 6 bases and J 0 bases, leaving 15 bases between the germline ends. Germline CDR1 and CDR2: LNHDA and SQIVND (reference sequence). This CDR3 region has 16 residues. The CDR3 sequence: CASSLGLRSSYNEQFF. The CDR3 DNA is TGTGCCAGTAGCCTCGGACTACGGAGCTCCTACAATGAGCAGTTCTTC.

This CDR3 reads CASSEVDSPNYGYTF. CDR3 DNA: TGTGCCAGCAGTGAAGTGGACAGCCCTAACTATGGCTACACCTTC. The V call is TRBV6-1, the J call TRBJ1-2, with a tentative D call TRBD1 (6 bases). Per germline, CDR1 MNHNS and CDR2 SASEGT. Trimming removed 1 base at V and 0 bases at J, with 9 bases between. The length of the CDR3 is 15 residues.

This chain links TRBV7-8 with TRBJ2-6, with 7 positions matching TRBD1. There are 16 residues in the CDR3. Germline CDR1 is SGHVS and CDR2 is FQNEAQ. V gave up 8 bases and J gave up 3 bases; unmatched junction bases: 10. In nucleotides, the CDR3 is TGTGCCAGCGGGGGTTTCGACAGGGTTGGGGCCAACGTCCTGACTTTC. Translation gives CASGGFDRVGANVLTF.

The chain has TRBV20-1 and TRBJ1-1; the D is unclear. Trimming took 5 bases from V and 5 from J, leaving 9 bases between them. This CDR3 is 11 amino acids long. Germline lookup yields CDR1 DFQATT and CDR2 SNEGSKA (reference sequence). The CDR3 DNA reads TGCAGTGCTCAAGATCAGACTGAAGCTTTCTTT. It specifies CSAQDQTEAFF.

This clone has only one observation. V is TRBV21-1 and J is TRBJ2-2; no DNA check was done on the table's D call, TRBD2. TRBV21-1 is labeled a pseudogene. The CDR3 length is 18 residues. The CDR3 sequence: CASSKYYGTSGGTGELFF. Written as DNA, the CDR3 is TGTGCCAGCAGCAAATACTACGGGACTAGCGGGGGGACCGGGGAGCTGTTTTTT.

This chain uses TRBV30 with TRBJ1-5, with D perhaps TRBD1 (5 bases). The V gene's germline CDR1 is GTSNPN and CDR2 SVGIG (reference sequence). This CDR3 region has 14 residues. Trimming cost V 0 bases and J 6 bases, with 12 bases left between them. Here the CDR3 DNA reads TGTGCCTGGAGTGTGGGGTGGGGCGCTCAGCCCCAGCATTTT. Its translation: CAWSVGWGAQPQHF.

This chain uses TRBV7-9 with TRBJ2-7; possibly TRBD1 for D (5 bases). The CDR3 is 13 amino acids. Germline values: CDR1 SEHNR, CDR2 FQNEAQ (reference sequence). The V gene lost 4 bases and the J gene lost 1 base, with 8 bases spanning the gap. The chain's CDR3 is CASSSGNSYEQYF. CDR3 bases: TGTGCCAGCAGCTCAGGGAATTCCTACGAGCAGTACTTC.

The chain employs TRBV6-5 and TRBJ1-1; 7 bases fit TRBD1. V was pared by 2 bases and J by 5 bases, with 2 bases of the junction left unmatched. The CDR3 totals 13 residues. Germline V gene data show CDR1 as MNHEY and CDR2 as SVGAGI. CDR3 residues: CASSYNRGTEAFF. The CDR3 DNA sequence: TGTGCCAGCAGTTACAACAGGGGAACTGAAGCTTTCTTT.

The chain combines TRBV7-2 with TRBJ2-7, with TRBD2 matching over 11 bases. The CDR3 sequence is 14 residues long. After removal of 3 bases from V and 8 bases from J, the junction contained 6 bases not matched to a gene. Germline V gene sequence: CDR1 SGHTA, CDR2 FQGNSA. CDR3 residues: CASSLGLAEEQQYF. The CDR3 DNA reads as TGTGCCAGCAGCTTGGGACTAGCGGAGGAGCAGCAGTACTTC.

J is TRBJ2-7 and V is TRBV11-3; a weak D match, TRBD2 (5 bases). CDR3 length: 17 residues. The V end lost 1 base, the J end lost 0 bases, and 16 bases lay between the germline ends. Germline CDR1 reads SGHNT; CDR2 reads YENEEA. The DNA for the CDR3 is TGTGCCAGCAGCTTAGCCTCCATACAAGACTACTCCTACGAGCAGTACTTC. It yields the protein CASSLASIQDYSYEQYF.